This T cell receptor beta chain is from a study of blood T cells in healthy people across ages. With a J-beta primer mix and a sample-barcoded 5' primer, a second PCR ran about 6 to 11 cycles. MiXCR, applied by TCRdb to the 5' RACE reads, yields one record per CDR3 protein. The profile shows some 900,000 distinct CDR3 sequences, under 50% of them singletons. Comment on this clonotype: Its antigen is not known.

Germline V gene lookup returns CDR1 LGHDT and CDR2 YNNKEL (reference sequence). This CDR3 is 16 amino acids long. V was clipped by 3 bases and J by 6 bases, with 17 bases between them. Study results and caveats: Versus aged donors, long-lived donors had higher diversity and more naive CD4+ cells. Among T cells, TCR beta diversity per million cells dropped roughly linearly as age rose.

The TCR comes from a man aged 30-40 years in good health. This chain connects TRBV3-1 to TRBJ2-2; D possibly uses TRBD1 or TRBD2 (5 bases each). Sample: blood. CDR3 in DNA: TGTGCCAGCAGCCAGATGAGGGACCTTAGCGCCGGGGAGCTGTTTTTT. It translates to CASSQMRDLSAGELFF.